Listed here is a single TCR beta chain. Its specificity is not known. This sample is part of a study of CD8 T cell repertoires and HIV-1 epitope variants. In the study overall: Separate wells received one of Twenty-five Gag or Nef variant peptides.

Study-wide findings and caveats: Four to six clonotypes recognized Nef KF9, one HW9, none TAALDMSHF.

Produced via immunoSEQ multiplex PCR; TCRdb's table is partial and in-frame only. This sample has about 5,600 clones, with 64% found just once. The germline gives CDR1 LNHDA, CDR2 SQIVND (reference sequence). The CDR3 length is 14 residues. Trimming at V came to 7 bases and at J to 5 bases, leaving 7 bases not matched to a gene. Input material: cultured CD8+ T cells derived from PBMCs. This TCR came from a male donor with HIV. The V call is TRBV19, the J call TRBJ2-5; TRBD1 matches 10 bases. The CDR3 loop reads CASTLRQGAETQYF. The CDR3 DNA reads as TGTGCCAGTACCCTTAGACAGGGGGCGGAGACCCAGTACTTC.